This T cell receptor beta chain was recorded in a study of shared clonotypes between healthy human individuals. Study-wide background: Three plates were used per donor for CD4 naive, three for CD4 memory, two for CD8 naive and one for CD8 memory. General study points: An anticipated effect of sequencing depth on clonotype sharing among donors was recognized. The four-donor shared clonotypes exceeded non-shared clonotypes in generation probability, with non-shared ones scoring lower.

As for this clone: Its antigen is not identified.

The CDR3 spans 16 residues. Generated by immunoSEQ multiplex PCR, the TCRdb table keeps only in-frame clones and is missing some. This sample has 2 million to 2.5 million clones; 85% to 95% occur once, and the top ten carry 0.39%. The chain carries TRBV21-1 and TRBJ2-3; TRBD1, as called in the table, went unchecked against the DNA. TRBV21-1 is labeled a pseudogene. The sequence was obtained from a young man in good health. Some clones in this sample may be carry-over from other donors' samples. Sequenced input: naive CD4+ T cells from PBMCs. Regarding subset: CD45RA+ positively selected. In nucleotides, the CDR3 is TGTGCCAGCAGCACCCGACAAGACCCTAGCACAGATACGCAGTATTTT. Protein product: CASSTRQDPSTDTQYF.